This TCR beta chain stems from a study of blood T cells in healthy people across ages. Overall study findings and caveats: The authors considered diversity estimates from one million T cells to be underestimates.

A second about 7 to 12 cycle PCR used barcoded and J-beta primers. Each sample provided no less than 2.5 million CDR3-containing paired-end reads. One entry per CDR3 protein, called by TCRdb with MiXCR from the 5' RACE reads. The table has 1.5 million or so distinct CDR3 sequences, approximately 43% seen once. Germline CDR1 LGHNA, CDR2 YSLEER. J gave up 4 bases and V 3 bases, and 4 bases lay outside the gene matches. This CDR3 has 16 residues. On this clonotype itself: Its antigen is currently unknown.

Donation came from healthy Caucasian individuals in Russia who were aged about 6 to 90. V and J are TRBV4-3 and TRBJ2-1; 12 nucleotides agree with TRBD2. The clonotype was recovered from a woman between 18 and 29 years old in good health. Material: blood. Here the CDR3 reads CASSHHTSGGYNEQFF. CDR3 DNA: TGCGCCAGCAGCCACCACACTAGCGGGGGGTACAATGAGCAGTTCTTC.